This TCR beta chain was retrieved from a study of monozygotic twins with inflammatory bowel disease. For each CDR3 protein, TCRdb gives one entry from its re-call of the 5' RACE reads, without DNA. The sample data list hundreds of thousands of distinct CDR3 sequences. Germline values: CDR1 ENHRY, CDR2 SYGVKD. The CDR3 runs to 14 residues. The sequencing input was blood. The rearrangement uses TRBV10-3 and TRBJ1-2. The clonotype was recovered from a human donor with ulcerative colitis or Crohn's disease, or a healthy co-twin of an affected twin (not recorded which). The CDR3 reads CAISDKLTNYGYTF.